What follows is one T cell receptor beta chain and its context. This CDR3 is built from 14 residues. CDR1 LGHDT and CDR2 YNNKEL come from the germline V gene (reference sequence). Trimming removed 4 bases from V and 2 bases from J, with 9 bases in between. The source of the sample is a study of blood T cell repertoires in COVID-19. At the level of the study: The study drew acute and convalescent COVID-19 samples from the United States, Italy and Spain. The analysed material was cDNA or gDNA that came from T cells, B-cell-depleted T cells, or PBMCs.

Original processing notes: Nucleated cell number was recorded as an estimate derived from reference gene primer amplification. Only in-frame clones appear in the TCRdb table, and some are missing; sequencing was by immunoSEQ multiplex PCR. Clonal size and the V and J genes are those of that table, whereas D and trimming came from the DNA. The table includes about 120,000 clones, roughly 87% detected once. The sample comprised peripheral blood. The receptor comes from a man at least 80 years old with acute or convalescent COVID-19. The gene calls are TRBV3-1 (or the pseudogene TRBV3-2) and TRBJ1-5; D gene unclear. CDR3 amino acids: CASSPAGGNQPQHF. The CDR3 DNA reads TGTGCCAGCAGCCCAGCGGGAGGCAATCAGCCCCAGCATTTT.